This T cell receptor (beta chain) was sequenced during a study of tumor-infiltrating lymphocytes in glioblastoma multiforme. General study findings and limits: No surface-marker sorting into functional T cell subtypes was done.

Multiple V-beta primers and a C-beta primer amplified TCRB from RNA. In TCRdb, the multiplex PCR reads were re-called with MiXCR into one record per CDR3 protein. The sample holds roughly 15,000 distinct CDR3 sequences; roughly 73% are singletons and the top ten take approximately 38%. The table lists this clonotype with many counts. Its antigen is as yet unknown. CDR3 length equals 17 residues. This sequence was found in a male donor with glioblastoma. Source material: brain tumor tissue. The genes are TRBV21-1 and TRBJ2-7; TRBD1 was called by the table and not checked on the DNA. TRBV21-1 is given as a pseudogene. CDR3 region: CASSKDITSGRSYEQYF. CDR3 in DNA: TGTGCCAGCAGCAAAGACATCACTTCAGGGCGATCCTACGAGCAGTACTTC.